This record covers a single T cell receptor beta chain. These data originate in a study of blood T cell repertoires in COVID-19. About the study: The United States, Italy and Spain supplied acute and convalescent COVID-19 samples.

How the authors handled the data: Estimation of nucleated cell counts was performed using reference gene primer amplification. Repertoires were generated with immunoSEQ multiplex PCR, while TCRdb's copy carries only in-frame clones and drops some. Clone size and V and J calls were adopted from that table, with D and trimming inferred from the DNA. Among approximately 200,000 clones listed, about four fifths were seen once. The Seattle patients joined while their infection was active and were tracked longitudinally afterward. The CDR3 loop spans 13 amino acids. After removal of 5 bases from V and 3 bases from J, the junction contained 2 bases not matched to a gene. CDR1 and CDR2 from the germline V gene are ENHRY and SYGVKD.

The chain uses TRBV10-3 and TRBJ1-1, with TRBD1 matching 8 bases. The receptor's source is a woman aged 35 to 49 with COVID-19, enrolled during active disease. Sequencing was carried out using peripheral blood. The CDR3 here is CAISTQGDTEAFF. Here the CDR3 DNA reads TGTGCCATCAGTACACAGGGGGACACTGAAGCTTTCTTT.